This T cell receptor (beta chain) was identified during a study of post-analysis software for immune sequencing data. Study-wide results and caveats: TRBV segments more frequent in patients than in controls numbered roughly 5 and included TRBV5-6, TRBV5-1 and TRBV20-1. Controls had significantly higher normalized Chao1 diversity than multiple sclerosis patients.

Unique molecular identifiers were built into the TCR beta cDNA libraries. The yield from about 1 to 10 million T cells was roughly 500,000 cDNA molecules in total. Using its own MiXCR run on the PCR reads, TCRdb lists one record per CDR3 protein. The sample lists about 770,000 distinct CDR3 sequences, 40% to 55% seen once, with roughly 5.2% in the top ten. As to this clonotype: Antigen specificity is unknown.

CDR3 length equals 16 residues. Looked up from germline, CDR1 is LGHDT and CDR2 is YNNKEL (reference sequence). The V end lost 0 bases, the J end lost 3 bases, and 11 bases lay between the germline ends. This receptor was identified in a girl aged 10 to 17 with multiple sclerosis. The source material was blood. This chain connects TRBV3-1 to TRBJ1-4; D call uncertain. In DNA form, the CDR3 reads TGTGCCAGCAGCCAAGATAAACGGAACGCTAATGAAAAACTGTTTTTT. As protein: CASSQDKRNANEKLFF.